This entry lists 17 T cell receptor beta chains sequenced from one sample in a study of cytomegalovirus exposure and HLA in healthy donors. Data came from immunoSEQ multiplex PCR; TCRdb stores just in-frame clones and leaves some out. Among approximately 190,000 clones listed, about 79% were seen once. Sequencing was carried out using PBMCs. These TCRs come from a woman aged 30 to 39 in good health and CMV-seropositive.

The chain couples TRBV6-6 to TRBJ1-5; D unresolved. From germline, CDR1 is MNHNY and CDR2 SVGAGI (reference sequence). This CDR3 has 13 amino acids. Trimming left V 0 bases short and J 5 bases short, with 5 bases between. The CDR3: CASSYSSDQPQHF. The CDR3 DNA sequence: TGTGCCAGCAGTTACTCGAGTGATCAGCCCCAGCATTTT.

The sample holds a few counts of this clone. CDR3 sequence (DNA): TGTGCCAGCAGTTCCAGCAGGCGCCCGGGACAGCCCCAGCATTTT. It specifies CASSSSRRPGQPQHF. The chain has TRBV27 and TRBJ1-5; D gene ambiguous. Trimming took off 4 bases at V and 7 bases at J, with 17 bases between the two ends. The germline gives CDR1 MNHEY, CDR2 SMNVEV (reference sequence). This CDR3 is built from 15 residues.

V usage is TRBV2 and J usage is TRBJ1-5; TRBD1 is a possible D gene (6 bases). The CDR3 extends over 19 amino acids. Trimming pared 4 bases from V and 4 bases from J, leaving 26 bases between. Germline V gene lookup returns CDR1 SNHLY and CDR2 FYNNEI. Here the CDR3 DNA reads TGTGCCAGCAGTGTTCGTGACAGGTCTTTTCCGGGGCTGAATCAGCCCCAGCATTTT. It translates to CASSVRDRSFPGLNQPQHF.

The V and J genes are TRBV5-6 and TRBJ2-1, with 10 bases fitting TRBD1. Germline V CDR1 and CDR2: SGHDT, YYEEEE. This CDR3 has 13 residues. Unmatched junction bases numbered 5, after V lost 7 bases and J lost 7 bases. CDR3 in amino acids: CASRGTGENEQFF. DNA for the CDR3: TGTGCCAGCCGGGGGACAGGGGAAAATGAGCAGTTCTTC.

The DNA of the CDR3 is TGCAGCGCAAGCGGTACCGGGGAGCTGTTTTTT. It specifies CSASGTGELFF. The genes are TRBV29-1 and TRBJ2-2, with D possibly TRBD2 on 5 matching bases. The length of the CDR3 is 11 residues. Per germline, CDR1 SQVTM and CDR2 ANQGSEA. The ends were cut back, 7 bases at V and 5 bases at J, with 8 bases in the middle.

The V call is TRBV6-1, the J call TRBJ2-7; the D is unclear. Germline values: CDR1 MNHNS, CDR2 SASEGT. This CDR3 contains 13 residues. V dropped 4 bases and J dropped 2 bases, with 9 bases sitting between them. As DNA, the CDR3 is TGTGCCAGCAGTGTCGAACCTACCTACGAGCAGTACTTC. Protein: CASSVEPTYEQYF.

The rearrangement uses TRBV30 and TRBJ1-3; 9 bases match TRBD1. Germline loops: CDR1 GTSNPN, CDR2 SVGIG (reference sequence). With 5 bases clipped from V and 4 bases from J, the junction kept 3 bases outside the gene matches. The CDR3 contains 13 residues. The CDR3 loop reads CAWETGGGNTIYF. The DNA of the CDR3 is TGTGCCTGGGAGACAGGGGGAGGAAACACCATATATTTT.

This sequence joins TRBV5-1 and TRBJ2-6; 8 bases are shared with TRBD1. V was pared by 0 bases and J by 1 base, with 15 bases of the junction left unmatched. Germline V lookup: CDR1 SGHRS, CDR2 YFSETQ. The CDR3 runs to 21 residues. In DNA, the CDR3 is TGCGCCAGCAGCTTGGACGCATTAGGACAGGGAGTTTGGTCTGGGGCCAACGTCCTGACTTTC. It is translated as CASSLDALGQGVWSGANVLTF.

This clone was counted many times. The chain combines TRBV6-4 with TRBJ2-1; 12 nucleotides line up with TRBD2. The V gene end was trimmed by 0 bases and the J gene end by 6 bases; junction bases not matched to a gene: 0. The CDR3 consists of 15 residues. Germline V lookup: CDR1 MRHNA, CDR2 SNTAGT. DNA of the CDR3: TGTGCCAGCAGTGACTCGACTAGCGGGAGCAATGAGCAGTTCTTC. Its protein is CASSDSTSGSNEQFF.

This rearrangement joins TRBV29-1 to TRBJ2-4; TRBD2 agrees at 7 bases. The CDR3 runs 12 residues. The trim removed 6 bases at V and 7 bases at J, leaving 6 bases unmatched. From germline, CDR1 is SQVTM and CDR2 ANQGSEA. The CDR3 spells CSVEAGVNIQYF. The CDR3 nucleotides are TGCAGCGTCGAGGCGGGGGTGAACATTCAGTACTTC. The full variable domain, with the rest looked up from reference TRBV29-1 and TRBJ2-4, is SAVISQKPSRDICQRGTSLTIQCQVDSQVTMMFWYRQQPGQSLTLIATANQGSEATYESGFVIDKFPISRPNLTFSTLTVSNMSPEDSSIYLCSVEAGVNIQYFGAGTRLSVL.

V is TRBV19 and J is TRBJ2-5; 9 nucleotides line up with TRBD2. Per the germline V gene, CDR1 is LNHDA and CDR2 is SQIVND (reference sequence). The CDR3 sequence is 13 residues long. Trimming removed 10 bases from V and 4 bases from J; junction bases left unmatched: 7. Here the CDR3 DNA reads TGTGCCACCACAGCGGGAGGAGCAGAGACCCAGTACTTC. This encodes CATTAGGAETQYF.

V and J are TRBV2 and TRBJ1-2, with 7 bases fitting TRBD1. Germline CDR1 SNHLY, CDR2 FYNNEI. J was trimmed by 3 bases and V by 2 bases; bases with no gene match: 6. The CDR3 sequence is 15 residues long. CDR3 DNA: TGTGCCAGCAGTGAAAGCAAAGGGGGCTACTATGGCTACACCTTC. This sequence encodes CASSESKGGYYGYTF.

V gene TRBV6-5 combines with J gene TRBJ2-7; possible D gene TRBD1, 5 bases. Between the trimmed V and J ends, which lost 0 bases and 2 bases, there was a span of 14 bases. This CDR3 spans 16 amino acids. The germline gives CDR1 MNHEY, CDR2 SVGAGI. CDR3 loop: CASSYSRTGMTYEQYF. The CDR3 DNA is TGTGCCAGCAGTTACTCAAGAACAGGCATGACCTACGAGCAGTACTTC.

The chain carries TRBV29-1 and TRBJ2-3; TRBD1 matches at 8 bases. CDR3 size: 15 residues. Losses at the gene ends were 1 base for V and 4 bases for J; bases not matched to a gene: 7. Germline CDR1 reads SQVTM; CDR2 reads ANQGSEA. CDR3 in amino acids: CSVEARGRFPDTQYF. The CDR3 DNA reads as TGCAGCGTTGAAGCCAGGGGGCGTTTCCCAGATACGCAGTATTTT.

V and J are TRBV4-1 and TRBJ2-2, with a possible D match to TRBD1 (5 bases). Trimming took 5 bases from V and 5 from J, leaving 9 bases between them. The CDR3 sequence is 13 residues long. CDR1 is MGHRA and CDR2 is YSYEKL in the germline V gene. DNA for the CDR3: TGCGCCAGCAGCACCCCAGGGACCGGGGAGCTGTTTTTT. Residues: CASSTPGTGELFF.

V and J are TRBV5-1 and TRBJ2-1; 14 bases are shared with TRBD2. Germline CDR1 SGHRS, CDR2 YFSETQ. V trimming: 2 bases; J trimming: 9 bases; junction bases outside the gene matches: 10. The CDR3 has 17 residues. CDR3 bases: TGCGCCAGCAGCTTAGTAACGGGACTAGCGGGAGTTGGTGAGCAGTTCTTC. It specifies CASSLVTGLAGVGEQFF.

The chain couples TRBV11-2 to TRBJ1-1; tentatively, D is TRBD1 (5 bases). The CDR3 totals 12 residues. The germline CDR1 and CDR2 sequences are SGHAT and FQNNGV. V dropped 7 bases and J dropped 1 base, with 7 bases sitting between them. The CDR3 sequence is CASTQGNTEAFF. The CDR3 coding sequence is TGTGCCAGCACTCAGGGGAACACTGAAGCTTTCTTT.